The 7 T cell receptor beta chains in this list originate from one sample, sequenced in a study of blood T cell repertoires in COVID-19. Here immunoSEQ multiplex PCR was the method, and the copy in TCRdb shows in-frame clones only, minus some. Here the sample spans almost 100,000 clones, around nine tenths being singletons. Sequences were obtained from peripheral blood. These receptors were collected from a man aged 50-60 years with acute or convalescent COVID-19.

The chain links TRBV5-1 to TRBJ2-1; D remains ambiguous. Trimming stripped 0 bases from V and 6 bases from J, with 13 bases between. Germline assignment: CDR1 SGHRS and CDR2 YFSETQ. The CDR3 is made up of 15 amino acids. The CDR3, as DNA: TGCGCCAGCAGCTTGGGGCCGACAACGAGCAATGAGCAGTTCTTC. This codes for CASSLGPTTSNEQFF.

This clone has only a few counts. The V and J genes are TRBV4-2 and TRBJ1-1, with D tentatively TRBD1 (5 bases). V was clipped by 3 bases and J by 1 base, with 21 bases between them. Germline V gene data show CDR1 as LGHNA and CDR2 as YNFKEQ. CDR3 size: 18 residues. DNA for the CDR3: TGTGCCAGCAGCCACGTTTGGGCCGGTCCTGACAGGAACACTGAAGCTTTCTTT. This sequence encodes CASSHVWAGPDRNTEAFF.

This clone is a singleton in its sample. The chain links TRBV29-1 to TRBJ2-5; possible D gene TRBD1, 5 bases. Germline-derived CDR1 and CDR2 are SQVTM and ANQGSEA. Trimming took off 3 bases at V and 5 bases at J, with 13 bases between the two ends. CDR3 length: 13 amino acids. CDR3 in amino acids: CSVEWAGLETQYF. CDR3 nucleotides: TGCAGCGTTGAGTGGGCAGGGCTGGAGACCCAGTACTTC.

The chain is built from TRBV5-1 and TRBJ2-1; 7 nucleotides align to TRBD2. From germline, CDR1 is SGHRS and CDR2 YFSETQ. The CDR3 runs 11 residues. Trimming cost V 4 bases and J 10 bases; bases outside gene matches: 2. The CDR3 DNA reads as TGCGCCAGCAGCCTGGGACTAGAGCAGTTCTTC. The encoded protein is CASSLGLEQFF.

This sequence joins TRBV18 and TRBJ2-1; 10 bases align to TRBD1. V was pared by 3 bases and J by 7 bases, with 9 bases of the junction left unmatched. Per the germline V gene, CDR1 is KGHSH and CDR2 is LQKENI. CDR3 size: 16 residues. The CDR3 DNA follows: TGTGCCAGCTCACCGGTGACAGGGGGCTTGGGGAATGAGCAGTTCTTC. This translates into CASSPVTGGLGNEQFF.

The CDR3 protein is CASSLGLAGGLYNEQFF. CDR3 bases: TGTGCCAGCAGCCTGGGACTAGCGGGAGGGCTCTACAATGAGCAGTTCTTC. The chain combines TRBV7-8 with TRBJ2-1; 16 bases match TRBD2. J lost 3 bases, V lost 5 bases, and 4 bases had no gene match. Per the germline V gene, CDR1 is SGHVS and CDR2 is FQNEAQ. This CDR3 has 17 amino acids.

The genes are TRBV6-5 and TRBJ1-6; weak D call: TRBD1 (5 bases). Trimming took 2 bases from V and 0 from J, leaving 8 bases between them. CDR3 length: 16 amino acids. Germline assignment: CDR1 MNHEY and CDR2 SVGAGI. CDR3 in DNA: TGTGCCAGCAGTTACGACAGTATCTCCTATAATTCACCCCTCCACTTT. Translating gives CASSYDSISYNSPLHF.